This is a list of T cell receptor beta chains from one sample in a study of T cell responses to AZD1222 COVID-19 vaccine. The repertoire was sequenced with immunoSEQ multiplex PCR; TCRdb's copy has only in-frame clones and lacks some. The data contain 50,000 to 65,000 clones, approximately 88% of them singletons. The material was peripheral blood, obtained 28 days after the second AZD1222 dose. These TCRs come from an adult who received the AZD1222 COVID-19 vaccine. CDR3s include the opening cysteine and the closing phenylalanine or tryptophan.

TRBV3-1/TRBV3-2	TRBJ1-2	CASSQDRIAGGYTF
TRBV7-2	TRBJ2-1	CASSLAHEQFF
TRBV4-3	TRBJ2-1	CASSSTGGAGVYNEQFF
TRBV5-8	TRBJ2-1	CASSFGHYPGDNEQFF
TRBV4-3	TRBJ2-1	CASSQERVFSGRAYEQFF
TRBV6-5	TRBJ2-3	CASTFHQGADTQYF
TRBV28	TRBJ1-5	CASKGIPSSNQPQHF
TRBV7-8	TRBJ2-5	CASSLARLGETQYF
TRBV11-2	TRBJ2-7	CASDVDGTVLREQYF
TRBV7-6	TRBJ2-7	CASSLSSGTGGNEQYF
TRBV5-1	TRBJ2-5	CASSLAGSGETQYF
TRBV5-6	TRBJ1-1	CASSFRTTFGTEAFF
TRBV19	TRBJ2-6	CASNDPGQGNAGANVLTF
TRBV9	TRBJ2-1	CASSEGEGTYNEQFF
TRBV7-8	TRBJ2-1	CASSSGSLSGRTYNEQFF
TRBV19	TRBJ2-3	CASSILDETDTQYF
TRBV29-1	TRBJ2-2	CSAEADTGELFF
TRBV4-3	TRBJ2-7	CASSQDGLGNYEQYF
TRBV2	TRBJ1-2	CASSEGVGNYGYTF
TRBV7-9	TRBJ1-2	CASSGTGNGYTF
TRBV7-6	TRBJ2-3	CASSPSAGHTDTQYF
TRBV5-1	TRBJ2-1	CASSQAGTSGGSSYNEQFF
TRBV28	TRBJ1-5	CASSISNQPQHF
TRBV11-3	TRBJ1-1	CASSSQTLRGTEAFF
TRBV6-1	TRBJ2-7	CASSEAWTSDGRLGSYEQYF
TRBV13	TRBJ2-1	CASSPRQGEQFF
TRBV27	TRBJ1-2	CASSLRTGKSGDYGYTF
TRBV19	TRBJ2-5	CASSIFGTGQETQYF
TRBV6-6	TRBJ1-1	CASSSDRTGGTEAFF
TRBV11-2	TRBJ2-1	CASSRTLEQFF
TRBV4-2	TRBJ1-5	CASSQAVSQPQHF
TRBV4-2	TRBJ2-7	CASSQARGRGLDEQYF
TRBV7-2	TRBJ2-6	CASSRRSTYSGANVLTF
TRBV5-1	TRBJ2-5	CASSPEPSPQETQYF
TRBV4-3	TRBJ1-2	CASSRVRGRGGYTF
TRBV25-1	TRBJ2-1	CASSESLAGGGEQFF
TRBV27	TRBJ1-4	CASRTGANEKLFF
TRBV11-3	TRBJ2-5	CASSLLGGETQYF
TRBV11-2	TRBJ1-4	CASSLGVSGKKLFF
TRBV9	TRBJ2-1	CASSGGLADNEQFF
TRBV18	TRBJ2-5	CASSPNGNQETQYF
TRBV27	TRBJ1-5	CASSFSGEPNQPQHF
TRBV19	TRBJ1-2	CASSIGEGLGYTF